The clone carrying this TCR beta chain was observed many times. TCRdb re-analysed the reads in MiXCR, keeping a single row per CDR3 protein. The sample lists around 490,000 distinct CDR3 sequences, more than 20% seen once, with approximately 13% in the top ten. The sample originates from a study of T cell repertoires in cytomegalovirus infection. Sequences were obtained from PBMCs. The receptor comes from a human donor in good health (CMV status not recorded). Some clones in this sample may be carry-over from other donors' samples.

DNA for the CDR3: TGTGCCAGTAGTATAGGTCTGAGCTCCTACAATGAGCAGTTCTTC. It codes for CASSIGLSSYNEQFF. The chain joins TRBV19 to TRBJ2-1, with D unclear. Germline loops: CDR1 LNHDA, CDR2 SQIVND (reference sequence). There are 15 residues in the CDR3. V shed 1 base and J shed 0 bases, with 7 bases lying between them.